This TCR beta chain derives from a study of multiple sclerosis patients with progressive multifocal leukoencephalopathy. Time point specified: before natalizumab initiation. Between the trimmed V and J ends, which lost 6 bases and 0 bases, there was a span of 15 bases. The CDR3 sequence is 15 residues long. The V gene's germline CDR1 is SQVTM and CDR2 ANQGSEA. Using immunoSEQ multiplex PCR, the repertoire was profiled, and TCRdb retains in-frame clones only, with some absent. The sample has fewer than 35,000 clones, 80% to 95% seen once. The receptor was isolated from a man aged 25-45 years with multiple sclerosis. Source material: PBMCs. The chain recombines TRBV29-1 with TRBJ1-5; weak D call: TRBD1 (5 bases). CDR3 DNA: TGCAGCGTATCGACGGGAGGACATAGCAATCAGCCCCAGCATTTT. Translating it yields CSVSTGGHSNQPQHF.